This TCR beta chain derives from a study of radiation and T cells in renal cell carcinoma. Study-wide background: Nephrectomy followed 15 Gy stereotactic body radiation by 4 weeks. Findings and limits, study-wide: Top tumor clonotypes rose in blood 2 weeks post-radiation, then contracted. Baseline intratumoral clonotype presence is unknown without pretreatment biopsies.

As for this clone: Its antigen is unknown.

From germline, CDR1 is SEHNR and CDR2 FQNEAQ (reference sequence). Trimming pared 5 bases from V and 5 bases from J, leaving 13 bases between. This CDR3 region has 14 residues. Repertoires were generated with immunoSEQ multiplex PCR, while TCRdb's copy carries only in-frame clones and drops some. The table has some 140,000 clones, 88% seen once; the top ten hold more than 10%. Stated time point: baseline pretreatment blood. Treatment noted: 15 Gy SBRT to primary tumor, nephrectomy 4 weeks later. Sequencing was performed on blood, taken from a patient whose treatment included radiotherapy and nephrectomy. The V call is TRBV7-9, the J call TRBJ2-1; TRBD1 might be the D (6 bases). This TCR was sampled from a woman between 45 and 65 years old with renal cell carcinoma. Written as DNA, the CDR3 is TGTGCCAGCAGCCTACGGACAGTGGACAATGAGCAGTTCTTC. It is translated as CASSLRTVDNEQFF.